The 11 T cell receptor beta chains reported below all come from one sample, sequenced in a study of blood T cell repertoires in COVID-19. Some clones are missing from TCRdb's copy, which holds only in-frame ones; the method was immunoSEQ multiplex PCR. The sample records about 400,000 clones, approximately 86% being singletons. Input material: PBMCs or T cells enriched from blood (not recorded which). The receptors were sampled from a woman aged 40 to 49 with acute COVID-19.

The rearrangement uses TRBV4-2 and TRBJ2-1, with TRBD2 identical over 11 bases. Unmatched junction bases numbered 7, after V lost 1 base and J lost 5 bases. Germline lookup yields CDR1 LGHNA and CDR2 YNFKEQ. CDR3 length: 17 amino acids. The DNA for the CDR3 is TGTGCCAGCAGCCAAGTTCCCACTAGCGGGGGTAACAATGAGCAGTTCTTC. Translating gives CASSQVPTSGGNNEQFF.

This chain joins TRBV29-1 and TRBJ2-1; TRBD1 agrees at 7 bases. CDR1 is SQVTM and CDR2 is ANQGSEA in the germline V gene. This CDR3 is 12 amino acids long. The V gene end was trimmed by 5 bases and the J gene end by 6 bases; junction bases not matched to a gene: 4. DNA for the CDR3: TGCAGCGTTAGGGACAGTTTCAATGAGCAGTTCTTC. This sequence encodes CSVRDSFNEQFF.

The chain carries TRBV7-8 and TRBJ2-5; no clear D gene. Germline-derived CDR1 and CDR2 are SGHVS and FQNEAQ. V was pared by 2 bases and J by 5 bases, with 6 bases between. The CDR3 consists of 12 residues. The CDR3 bases are TGTGCCAGCAGCTTATCGAGGGAGACCCAGTACTTC. Amino acid sequence: CASSLSRETQYF.

The rearrangement joins TRBV7-8 to TRBJ2-5; D is perhaps TRBD1 (6 bases). CDR1 is SGHVS and CDR2 is FQNEAQ in the germline V gene. The CDR3 is 15 amino acids. Trimming shortened V by 0 bases and J by 5 bases, and 13 bases separated the two germline ends. This chain's CDR3 is CASSLAPRGRETQYF. The DNA for the CDR3 is TGTGCCAGCAGCTTAGCCCCCAGGGGCAGGGAGACCCAGTACTTC.

The genes are TRBV7-2 and TRBJ2-3; possibly TRBD2 for D (6 bases). The CDR3 covers 17 residues. V was trimmed by 2 bases and J by 0 bases, leaving 15 bases between them. Germline-derived CDR1 and CDR2 are SGHTA and FQGNSA. This CDR3 reads CASSLTPGGASTDTQYF. In DNA form, the CDR3 reads TGTGCCAGCAGCTTAACTCCTGGCGGGGCTAGCACAGATACGCAGTATTTT.

This chain links TRBV25-1 with TRBJ1-2; 7 bases are a match to TRBD1. J gave up 0 bases and V 5 bases, and 9 bases lay outside the gene matches. The CDR3 sequence is 16 residues long. Per the germline V gene, CDR1 is MGHDK and CDR2 is SYGVNS. DNA for the CDR3: TGTGCCAGCAGTAAACCGGGACAGACTACTAACTATGGCTACACCTTC. Translating it yields CASSKPGQTTNYGYTF.

The sample holds a few counts of this clone. The J gene is TRBJ1-1, the V gene TRBV9, with unresolved D. V lost 1 base to trimming and J lost 5 bases, with 12 bases between them. This CDR3 region has 14 residues. Germline V lookup: CDR1 SGDLS, CDR2 YYNGEE. The CDR3 coding sequence is TGTGCCAGCAGCGTAACGGCTAGTAAGACTGAAGCTTTCTTT. Translation: CASSVTASKTEAFF.

The J gene is TRBJ2-3, the V gene TRBV6-1; tentative D call: TRBD2 (6 bases). The CDR3 sequence is 18 residues long. Trimming left V 3 bases short and J 2 bases short, with 21 bases between. The germline V gene has CDR1 MNHNS and CDR2 SASEGT. The CDR3, as DNA: TGTGCCAGCAGTGAGACCCACGGGACTCATACATTCACAGATACGCAGTATTTT. Residues: CASSETHGTHTFTDTQYF.

The chain links TRBV7-9 to TRBJ2-7; no reliable D call. Per germline, CDR1 SEHNR and CDR2 FQNEAQ (reference sequence). Between the trimmed V and J ends, which lost 5 bases and 0 bases, there was a span of 11 bases. The CDR3 is made up of 14 amino acids. The CDR3 DNA sequence: TGTGCCAGCAGCGCTAACAGAATCTCCTACGAGCAGTACTTC. This translates into CASSANRISYEQYF.

The V gene is TRBV6-6, the J gene TRBJ1-1, with D possibly matching TRBD1 (6 bases). Germline lookup yields CDR1 MNHNY and CDR2 SVGAGI (reference sequence). The CDR3 loop spans 12 amino acids. The germline V and J ends were trimmed by 6 bases and 6 bases, with 11 bases remaining between them. CDR3 loop: CASSQDRSEAFF. CDR3 nucleotide sequence: TGTGCCAGCAGCCAAGACAGGTCTGAAGCTTTCTTT.

This clone occurred once. This chain connects TRBV27 to TRBJ2-7; 7 nucleotides align to TRBD1. CDR1 and CDR2 (germline): MNHEY, SMNVEV (reference sequence). This CDR3 has 14 amino acids. Trimming cost V 2 bases and J 3 bases; bases outside gene matches: 4. This chain's CDR3 is CASSLMAGGYEQYF. CDR3 DNA sequence: TGTGCCAGCAGTTTAATGGCAGGGGGCTACGAGCAGTACTTC.